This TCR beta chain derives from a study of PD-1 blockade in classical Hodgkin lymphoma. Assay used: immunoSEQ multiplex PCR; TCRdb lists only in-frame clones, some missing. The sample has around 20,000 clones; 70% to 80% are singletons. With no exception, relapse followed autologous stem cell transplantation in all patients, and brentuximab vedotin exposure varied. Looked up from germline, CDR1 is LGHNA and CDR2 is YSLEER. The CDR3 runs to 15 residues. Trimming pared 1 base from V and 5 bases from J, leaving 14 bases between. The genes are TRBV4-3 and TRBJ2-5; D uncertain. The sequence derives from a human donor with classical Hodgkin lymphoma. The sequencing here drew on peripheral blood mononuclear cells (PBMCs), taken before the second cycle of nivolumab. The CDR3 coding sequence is TGCGCCAGCAGCCAAGTGGCCGGGTTAGGGGAGACCCAGTACTTC. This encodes CASSQVAGLGETQYF.